Listed below are T cell receptor beta chains from one sample, sequenced in a study of CD8 T cells in ankylosing spondylitis. TCRdb reprocessed the 5' RACE reads with MiXCR, giving one entry per CDR3 protein. The sample has some 200,000 distinct CDR3 sequences, roughly 13% seen once. The sample consisted of blood, either unsorted or a sorted T cell fraction (not recorded which). These receptors were taken from a male donor with ankylosing spondylitis or in good health (not recorded which). Both conserved end residues are part of each CDR3. A D gene is named only where the DNA matches it firmly. Clone sizes are given selectively: once, few, many, or a class where the clone is expanded.

V	D	J	size	CDR3	DNA
TRBV9	TRBD1	TRBJ1-2	few	CASSASTGGDGYTF	TGTGCCAGCAGCGCCTCGACAGGGGGCGATGGCTACACCTTC
TRBV29-1	NA	TRBJ1-1	few	CSVEPYRDTEAFF	TGCAGCGTTGAACCCTACAGGGACACTGAAGCTTTCTTT
TRBV4-1	NA	TRBJ1-1	NA	CASSQDQGISNTEAFF	TGCGCCAGCAGCCAAGACCAGGGGATATCGAACACTGAAGCTTTCTTT
TRBV29-1	NA	TRBJ2-7	few	CSVESGSYEQYF	TGCAGCGTTGAATCCGGCTCCTACGAGCAGTACTTC
TRBV29-1	TRBD1	TRBJ1-4	NA	CSVAYRGRGEEKLFF	TGCAGCGTTGCTTACAGGGGGCGCGGAGAGGAAAAACTGTTTTTT
TRBV12-3/TRBV12-4	TRBD1	TRBJ2-7	few	CASSPGGTGLNEQYF	TGTGCCAGCAGTCCTGGGGGGACAGGGCTTAACGAGCAGTACTTC
TRBV14	TRBD2	TRBJ2-3	NA	CASSPGLAGGVVTDTQYF	TGTGCCAGCAGCCCGGGACTAGCGGGAGGTGTCGTAACAGATACGCAGTATTTT
TRBV7-2	NA	TRBJ2-5	many	CASSLGLYQETQYF	TGTGCCAGCAGCTTGGGATTGTACCAAGAGACCCAGTACTTC
TRBV18	NA	TRBJ2-5	many	CASSPPAAVLGETQYF	TGTGCCAGCTCACCACCTGCAGCGGTGCTCGGAGAGACCCAGTACTTC
TRBV5-1	TRBD1	TRBJ1-1	NA	CASSWGQGVEGAFF	TGCGCCAGCAGCTGGGGACAGGGCGTTGAGGGGGCTTTCTTT
TRBV4-1	TRBD2	TRBJ2-5	few	CASSQSSGGASRETQYF	TGCGCCAGCAGCCAGTCTAGCGGGGGGGCAAGTCGAGAGACCCAGTACTTC
TRBV4-1	NA	TRBJ2-1	few	CASSHVYREGPRNEQFF	TGCGCCAGCAGCCACGTCTATCGCGAGGGGCCTCGTAATGAGCAGTTCTTC
TRBV4-1	NA	TRBJ2-7	few	CASSSSSESAYEQYF	TGCGCCAGCAGCTCCTCTAGCGAGTCGGCCTACGAGCAGTACTTC
TRBV20-1	TRBD2	TRBJ2-7	few	CSATLAGAYEQYF	TGCAGTGCCACACTAGCGGGGGCCTACGAGCAGTACTTC
TRBV7-9	TRBD1	TRBJ2-7	NA	CASSLGSGTGTYEQYF	TGTGCCAGCAGCTTAGGGTCCGGGACAGGGACCTACGAGCAGTACTTC
TRBV19	NA	TRBJ1-1	NA	CASSMGGATEAFF	TGTGCCAGTAGTATGGGAGGGGCGACTGAAGCTTTCTTT
TRBV6-2/TRBV6-3	TRBD1	TRBJ1-1	few	CASSYGTGMNTEAFF	TGTGCCAGCAGCTACGGGACAGGGATGAACACTGAAGCTTTCTTT
TRBV6-1	NA	TRBJ2-7	once	CASSPPPWGPYYEQYF	TGTGCCAGCAGCCCACCCCCATGGGGTCCCTACTACGAGCAGTACTTC
TRBV9	NA	TRBJ1-1	few	CASSTQADWSTEAFF	TGTGCCAGCAGCACCCAGGCCGACTGGAGCACTGAAGCTTTCTTT
TRBV7-6	NA	TRBJ2-1	few	CASSLRSGLYNEQFF	TGTGCCAGCAGCTTAAGGAGCGGCTTATACAATGAGCAGTTCTTC
TRBV27	TRBD1	TRBJ1-6	few	CASSPQPPPGQYNSPLHF	TGTGCCAGCAGTCCCCAGCCTCCACCGGGACAGTATAATTCACCCCTCCACTTT
TRBV27	TRBD2	TRBJ2-7	few	CASSLSRGGPYEQYF	TGTGCCAGCAGTTTATCGCGGGGGGGACCCTACGAGCAGTACTTC
TRBV11-2	NA	TRBJ2-1	few	CASSLDAVGRGNEQFF	TGTGCCAGCAGCTTAGATGCTGTGGGGCGCGGAAATGAGCAGTTCTTC
TRBV27	NA	TRBJ2-1	few	CASSIVGDFSYNEQFF	TGTGCCAGCAGTATCGTAGGGGACTTCTCCTACAATGAGCAGTTCTTC
TRBV2	TRBD1	TRBJ2-7	few	CASRGQGEYEQYF	TGTGCCAGCAGGGGACAGGGTGAATACGAGCAGTACTTC
TRBV27	NA	TRBJ2-7	NA	CASNPSGSTYEQYF	TGTGCCAGCAATCCCTCTGGGAGTACCTACGAGCAGTACTTC
TRBV6-5	NA	TRBJ2-7	NA	CASSWVWDGEQYF	TGTGCCAGCAGTTGGGTTTGGGATGGCGAGCAGTACTTC
TRBV3-1	NA	TRBJ2-2	NA	CASSQDSGVAGELFF	TGTGCCAGCAGCCAAGATTCAGGGGTGGCCGGGGAGCTGTTTTTT
TRBV6-1	NA	TRBJ2-1	few	CASSLGQGTYNEQFF	TGTGCCAGCAGCCTGGGGCAGGGGACTTACAATGAGCAGTTCTTC
TRBV4-1	NA	TRBJ1-1	few	CASSQERWRVLICTEAFF	TGCGCCAGCAGCCAAGAAAGGTGGAGGGTATTGATTTGCACTGAAGCTTTCTTT
TRBV12-3/TRBV12-4	TRBD1	TRBJ1-1	NA	CASSLRPKDREAFF	TGTGCCAGCAGTTTAAGGCCAAAGGACAGGGAAGCTTTCTTT
TRBV20-1	NA	TRBJ2-3	NA	CSATVPVRGAFREDTQYF	TGCAGTGCAACGGTCCCGGTTAGGGGCGCATTTCGGGAAGATACGCAGTATTTT
TRBV6-4	NA	TRBJ2-1	NA	CASSDSGGGFGEQFF	TGTGCCAGCAGTGACTCTGGTGGGGGATTCGGTGAGCAGTTCTTC
TRBV4-1	NA	TRBJ1-2	few	CASSQVHGSYGYTF	TGCGCCAGCAGCCAAGTTCACGGTTCCTATGGCTACACCTTC
TRBV19	NA	TRBJ2-6	NA	CASSSGSSGANVLTF	TGTGCCAGTAGTTCAGGGTCGTCTGGGGCCAACGTCCTGACTTTC